The sequence of this T cell receptor (beta chain) was determined in a study of blood T cell repertoires in COVID-19. Study details: COVID-19 samples, acute and convalescent, were from the United States, Italy and Spain. PBMCs, B-cell-depleted T cells, or T cells were the source of the cDNA or gDNA that made up the material.

Data came from immunoSEQ multiplex PCR; TCRdb stores just in-frame clones and leaves some out. The table lists approximately 300,000 clones, around 89% of them singletons. Trimming cost V 0 bases and J 4 bases, with 12 bases left between them. The CDR3 totals 15 residues. Germline-derived CDR1 and CDR2 are LNHNV and YYDKDF (reference sequence). The specimen sequenced was peripheral blood. The chain employs TRBV15 and TRBJ1-1; perhaps TRBD1 as D (5 bases). The clonotype originates from a man aged 18 to 29 who had recovered from COVID-19. The DNA for the CDR3 is TGTGCCACCAGCAGAGACCCCGACAGAACCACTGAAGCTTTCTTT. Amino acid sequence: CATSRDPDRTTEAFF.